A selection of T cell receptor beta chains follows, all from one sample in a study of T cell repertoires in ileal Crohn's disease. Data came from immunoSEQ multiplex PCR; TCRdb stores just in-frame clones and leaves some out. The sample lists tens of thousands of clones; roughly three quarters were seen once. Material for sequencing was ileal tissue. The receptor source for this set is an adult with Crohn's disease. Both conserved end residues are part of each CDR3. Fields, in order: J gene, V gene, D gene, clone size, CDR3 DNA, CDR3 protein. The D gene is left open where the match is weak. The size field is filled for only some rows; it gives once, few, many or a size class.

TRBJ1-1 | TRBV5-8 | TRBD1 | . | TGTGCCAGCAGCTTGTCACAGGGGCACACTGAAGCTTTCTTT | CASSLSQGHTEAFF
TRBJ1-1 | TRBV30 | TRBD1 | . | TGTGTCTGGGGACAGCCCTTCGGGGCTTTCTTT | CVWGQPFGAFF
TRBJ1-6 | TRBV6-5 | . | few | TGTGCCAGCAGTTACTTCCTCGGGCAGGGAAATTCACCCCTCCACTTT | CASSYFLGQGNSPLHF
TRBJ2-3 | TRBV29-1 | . | . | TGCAGCGGGTCCGACAGGAAAGTAGATACGCAGTATTTT | CSGSDRKVDTQYF
TRBJ2-7 | TRBV27 | . | . | TGTGCCAGCAGTTTATTCCCCTTGTCCGTCTACGAGCAGTACTTC | CASSLFPLSVYEQYF
TRBJ2-1 | TRBV2 | . | few | TGTGCCAGCAGTGGTGAGACCGCGGGGATCGATGAGCAGTTCTTC | CASSGETAGIDEQFF
TRBJ2-1 | TRBV18 | TRBD1 | . | TGTGCCAGCTCACCCGACAGGGCCGGTCACAATGAGCAGTTCTTC | CASSPDRAGHNEQFF
TRBJ2-3 | TRBV6-1 | . | . | TGTGCCAGCAGTGAAGCGACCGGGGTCGGGGCGCAGTATTTT | CASSEATGVGAQYF
TRBJ1-5 | TRBV27 | . | . | TGTGCCAGCAGTCATAGCAGGGGAACTCAGCCCCAGCATTTT | CASSHSRGTQPQHF
TRBJ2-1 | TRBV6-6 | . | . | TGTGCCAGCCACTGGGGACGGGGGGCGGGGAATGAGCAGTTCTTC | CASHWGRGAGNEQFF
TRBJ2-1 | TRBV5-1 | . | . | TGCGCCAGCAGCTTGACAGGCCCTTTTTACAATGAGCAGTTCTTC | CASSLTGPFYNEQFF
TRBJ2-7 | TRBV5-1 | . | . | TGCGCCAGCAGCTTGCTCCCCCTCACTACACAGGGAGCGGACTACGAGCAGTACTTC | CASSLLPLTTQGADYEQYF
TRBJ2-4 | TRBV25-1 | . | . | TGTGCCAGCAGTACACAGGGTTACATTCAGTACTTC | CASSTQGYIQYF
TRBJ2-6 | TRBV25-1 | . | . | TGTGCCAGCAGCGATACCCAGACAACGGCTGGGGCCAACGTCCTGACTTTC | CASSDTQTTAGANVLTF
TRBJ1-2 | TRBV27 | . | . | TGTGCCAGCAGCCTACGGGAAAACTATGGCTACACCTTC | CASSLRENYGYTF
TRBJ2-7 | TRBV5-4 | . | . | TGTGCCAGCAGCTCTGTACAGAACTCCTACGAGCAGTACTTC | CASSSVQNSYEQYF
TRBJ2-7 | TRBV7-2 | TRBD2 | few | TGTGCCAGCAGCTGGACTAGCGGGGGGGTCGAGCAGTACTTC | CASSWTSGGVEQYF
TRBJ2-7 | TRBV6-5 | . | . | TGTGCCAGCAAATCCGCGGTATTTGGAAGCTACGAGCAGTACTTC | CASKSAVFGSYEQYF
TRBJ1-2 | TRBV7-3 | . | . | TGTGCCAGCAGCCCATCAGGGGTTGGCTACACCTTC | CASSPSGVGYTF
TRBJ1-1 | TRBV7-9 | . | few | TGTGCCAGCAGCCTAGGACAGACCAACACTGAAGCTTTCTTT | CASSLGQTNTEAFF
TRBJ1-2 | TRBV19 | . | . | TGTGCCAGTAGAAGTAAGGCGGGACGGATTAGCTATGGCTACACCTTC | CASRSKAGRISYGYTF
TRBJ2-1 | TRBV7-6 | . | . | TGTGCCAGCAGCTCCCTACTAAGCAGTAATGCAAAGCAGTTCTTC | CASSSLLSSNAKQFF
TRBJ2-7 | TRBV27 | TRBD1 | once | TGTGCCAGCAGTTTAAGTGGACAGGGCCTCTCCTACGAGCAGTACTTC | CASSLSGQGLSYEQYF
TRBJ1-1 | TRBV10-1 | . | . | TGCGCCAGCAGTGAGGCGGGGTCCCCAGCTTTCTTT | CASSEAGSPAFF
TRBJ2-2 | TRBV7-2 | . | . | TGTGCCAGCAGCTCGCGGGTAACAGGGAGCGGGGAGCTGTTTTTT | CASSSRVTGSGELFF
TRBJ1-4 | TRBV4-1 | . | . | TGCGCCAGCAGCCTGAAGCTACCCAGGGGCTACGGTGAAAAACTGTTTTTT | CASSLKLPRGYGEKLFF
TRBJ2-7 | TRBV6-1 | TRBD2 | few | TGTGCCAGCAAGCAGGGCTTTATCGGGGGGTACGAGCAGTACTTC | CASKQGFIGGYEQYF
TRBJ1-5 | TRBV15 | . | . | TGTGCCACCAGGGGCGCTTTGGGTGGCAATCAGCCCCAGCATTTT | CATRGALGGNQPQHF
TRBJ2-5 | TRBV7-6 | . | . | TGTGCCAGCAGCCTGGACAGACGGACCCAGTACTTC | CASSLDRRTQYF
TRBJ1-1 | TRBV5-1 | . | . | TGCGCCAGCAGCCTGGAAGGGGCAACTTTCTTT | CASSLEGATFF
TRBJ1-1 | TRBV19 | . | . | TGTGCCAGTAGCCCTCGGGGGAGTCTGAACACTGAAGCTTTCTTT | CASSPRGSLNTEAFF
TRBJ2-5 | TRBV7-9 | TRBD1 | . | TGTGCCAGCAGCTTAGGAGGGGGACAGCACCAAGAGACCCAGTACTTC | CASSLGGGQHQETQYF
TRBJ2-3 | TRBV5-1 | . | . | TGCGCCAGCAGGGCTAGCACAGATACGCAGTATTTT | CASRASTDTQYF
TRBJ1-2 | TRBV6-5 | . | . | TGTGCCAGCAGTTACTCCCGGGTTACTTTTGGCTACACCTTC | CASSYSRVTFGYTF
TRBJ1-6 | TRBV30 | . | once | TGTGTCTCCGCCGATTCTAATAATTCACCCCTCCACTTT | CVSADSNNSPLHF
TRBJ2-5 | TRBV9 | TRBD2 | . | TGTGCCAGCAGCGCCGGACTAGCGGTCGGGGAGACCCAGTACTTC | CASSAGLAVGETQYF
TRBJ1-2 | TRBV5-1 | . | . | TGCGCCAGCAGCCCACAGAAGAACTATGGCTACACCTTC | CASSPQKNYGYTF
TRBJ1-2 | TRBV6-1 | . | . | TGTGCCAGCACATTGACAGATCTCTATGGCTACACCTTC | CASTLTDLYGYTF
TRBJ2-3 | TRBV11-2 | . | . | TGTGCCAGCAGCTCCTCCCGACAGGCTAACACAGATACGCAGTATTTT | CASSSSRQANTDTQYF
TRBJ2-1 | TRBV7-9 | TRBD2 | few | TGTGCCAGCAGCTTAACTAGCGGGGGACAAGAGCAGTTCTTC | CASSLTSGGQEQFF
TRBJ2-2 | TRBV11-3 | TRBD1 | . | TGTGCCAGCAGCCGACAGGGGGCCCCCACCGGGGAGCTGTTTTTT | CASSRQGAPTGELFF
TRBJ2-2 | TRBV5-1 | TRBD1 | . | TGCGCCAGCAGCCCACCCAAAGCAGGGGGCCCGAGGGAGCTGTTTTTT | CASSPPKAGGPRELFF